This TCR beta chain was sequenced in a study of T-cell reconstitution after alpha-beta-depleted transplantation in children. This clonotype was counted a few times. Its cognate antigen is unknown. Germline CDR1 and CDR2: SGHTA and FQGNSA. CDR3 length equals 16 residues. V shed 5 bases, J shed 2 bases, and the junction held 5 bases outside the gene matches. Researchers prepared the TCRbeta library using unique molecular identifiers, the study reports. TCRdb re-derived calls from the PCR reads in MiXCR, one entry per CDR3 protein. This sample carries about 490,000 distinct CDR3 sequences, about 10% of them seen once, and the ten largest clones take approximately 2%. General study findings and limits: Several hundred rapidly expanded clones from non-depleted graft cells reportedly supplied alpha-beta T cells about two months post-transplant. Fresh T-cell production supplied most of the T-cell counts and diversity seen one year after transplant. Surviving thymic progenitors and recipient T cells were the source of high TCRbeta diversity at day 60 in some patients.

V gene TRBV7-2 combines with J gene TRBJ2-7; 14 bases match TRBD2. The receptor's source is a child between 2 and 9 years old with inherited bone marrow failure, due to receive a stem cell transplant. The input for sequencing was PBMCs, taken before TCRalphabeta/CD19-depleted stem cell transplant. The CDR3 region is CASSQRGLAGAYEQYF. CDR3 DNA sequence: TGTGCCAGCAGCCAGAGGGGACTAGCGGGGGCCTACGAGCAGTACTTC. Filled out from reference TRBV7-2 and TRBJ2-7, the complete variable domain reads GAGVSQSPSNKVTEKGKDVELRCDPISGHTALYWYRQSLGQGLEFLIYFQGNSAPDKSGLPSDRFSAERTGGSVSTLTIQRTQQEDSAVYLCASSQRGLAGAYEQYFGPGTRLTVT.